This is a list of T cell receptor beta chains from one sample in a study of blood T cell repertoires in COVID-19. Clones were sequenced by immunoSEQ multiplex PCR, and TCRdb holds only the in-frame ones, with some missing. The sample carries roughly 260,000 clones, roughly 90% recorded once. The sample was peripheral blood. Receptors were obtained from a man between 60 and 70 years old who had recovered from COVID-19. The CDR3 runs from the conserved cysteine through the conserved F or W. D genes are given only for firm matches. Where a row states a size, it is once, few, many or the class of an expanded clone; other rows omit it.

CDR3nt: TGTGCCAGCTCATTTAGCGGGGGGCCGGGGGCCTACGAGCAGTACTTC
CDR3aa: CASSFSGGPGAYEQYF
v_gene: TRBV18
j_gene: TRBJ2-7
d_gene: TRBD2
abundance: once
len: 16

CDR3nt: TGTGCCAGCAGCCAGACAGGGATGAACGAGCAGTACTTC
CDR3aa: CASSQTGMNEQYF
v_gene: TRBV3-1/TRBV3-2
j_gene: TRBJ2-7
d_gene: TRBD1
abundance: once
len: 13

CDR3nt: TGTGCCAGCAGCGTTTTCCCCAGGACTAGCGGGGGAGAAGAGCAGTTCTTC
CDR3aa: CASSVFPRTSGGEEQFF
v_gene: TRBV9
j_gene: TRBJ2-1
d_gene: TRBD2
abundance: once
len: 17

CDR3nt: TGTGCCACCAGTGATAACAGGGAGTCGCATAACTATGGCTACACCTTC
CDR3aa: CATSDNRESHNYGYTF
v_gene: TRBV24-1
j_gene: TRBJ1-2
d_gene: -
abundance: -
len: 16

CDR3nt: TGCGCCAGCAGCTTCACCCCCCCCCACGGGGGGAACTCCTACGAGCAGTACTTC
CDR3aa: CASSFTPPHGGNSYEQYF
v_gene: TRBV5-1
j_gene: TRBJ2-7
d_gene: TRBD2
abundance: -
len: 18

CDR3nt: TGTGCCAGCAGCTTATCCCCCAGCGGGGGGGCGGGAGAGACCCAGTACTTC
CDR3aa: CASSLSPSGGAGETQYF
v_gene: TRBV7-9
j_gene: TRBJ2-5
d_gene: TRBD2
abundance: -
len: 17

CDR3nt: TGTGCCAGCAGCCAATTGCAGTACTATGGCTACACCTTC
CDR3aa: CASSQLQYYGYTF
v_gene: TRBV3-1/TRBV3-2
j_gene: TRBJ1-2
d_gene: -
abundance: -
len: 13

CDR3nt: TGTGCCAGTAGTATAGACCACAGGGGTAACTATGGCTACACCTTC
CDR3aa: CASSIDHRGNYGYTF
v_gene: TRBV19
j_gene: TRBJ1-2
d_gene: TRBD1
abundance: -
len: 15

CDR3nt: TGTGCCAGCAGCTTAACAGGGGCCTCTGGGGCCAACGTCCTGACTTTC
CDR3aa: CASSLTGASGANVLTF
v_gene: TRBV7-3
j_gene: TRBJ2-6
d_gene: -
abundance: -
len: 16

CDR3nt: TGCGCCAGCAGCCAAGGGGAACGGACAGGGGGGAGATACGAGCAGTACTTC
CDR3aa: CASSQGERTGGRYEQYF
v_gene: TRBV4-1
j_gene: TRBJ2-7
d_gene: TRBD1
abundance: few
len: 17

CDR3nt: TGCGCCAGCAGCCTAAAAGGGGCAGTTGAAGCTTTCTTT
CDR3aa: CASSLKGAVEAFF
v_gene: TRBV4-1
j_gene: TRBJ1-1
d_gene: -
abundance: -
len: 13

CDR3nt: TGCGCCAGCAGCGGGAGAGGTAGGGGGCCGGGCACTGAAGCTTTCTTT
CDR3aa: CASSGRGRGPGTEAFF
v_gene: TRBV5-1
j_gene: TRBJ1-1
d_gene: TRBD1
abundance: few
len: 16

CDR3nt: TGTGCCAGCAGCTTAGGACAGGGGAATGAGCAGTTCTTC
CDR3aa: CASSLGQGNEQFF
v_gene: TRBV7-7
j_gene: TRBJ2-1
d_gene: TRBD1
abundance: -
len: 13

CDR3nt: TGTGCCAGCAGCCCCTCCGGGACACTTAACACTGAAGCTTTCTTT
CDR3aa: CASSPSGTLNTEAFF
v_gene: TRBV5-5
j_gene: TRBJ1-1
d_gene: -
abundance: -
len: 15

CDR3nt: TGTGCCACCAGCAGAGGAAACCGGGGGACTAGCGGGGTTTTCGAGCAGTACTTC
CDR3aa: CATSRGNRGTSGVFEQYF
v_gene: TRBV15
j_gene: TRBJ2-7
d_gene: TRBD2
abundance: -
len: 18

CDR3nt: TGTGCCAGCAGCGACCCAGGTGGGGCCCAAGAGACCCAGTACTTC
CDR3aa: CASSDPGGAQETQYF
v_gene: TRBV6-2/TRBV6-3
j_gene: TRBJ2-5
d_gene: -
abundance: -
len: 15

CDR3nt: TGTGCCAGCAGCCCCCTGTTTGCGTCCTACAATGAGCAGTTCTTC
CDR3aa: CASSPLFASYNEQFF
v_gene: TRBV9
j_gene: TRBJ2-1
d_gene: -
abundance: -
len: 15

CDR3nt: TGTGCCAGCAGTTTAGAGGGAAACTATGGCTACACCTTC
CDR3aa: CASSLEGNYGYTF
v_gene: TRBV27
j_gene: TRBJ1-2
d_gene: -
abundance: -
len: 13

CDR3nt: TGTGCCAGTAATCCACAGGGGGTGGTTCAGCCCCAGCATTTT
CDR3aa: CASNPQGVVQPQHF
v_gene: TRBV19
j_gene: TRBJ1-5
d_gene: TRBD1
abundance: -
len: 14

CDR3nt: TGCGCCAGCAGCCCGCAGGACAGGGCTAGCAATCAGCCCCAGCATTTT
CDR3aa: CASSPQDRASNQPQHF
v_gene: TRBV4-1
j_gene: TRBJ1-5
d_gene: TRBD1
abundance: -
len: 16

CDR3nt: TGCGCCAGCAGCCAAGAAAAATTAGCCGGGACTAGAGCCAACAATGAGCAGTTCTTC
CDR3aa: CASSQEKLAGTRANNEQFF
v_gene: TRBV4-1
j_gene: TRBJ2-1
d_gene: TRBD2
abundance: -
len: 19

CDR3nt: TGTGCCAGCAGTGCCGAGCGGACTAGCGGGGGGGCCGATACGCAGTATTTT
CDR3aa: CASSAERTSGGADTQYF
v_gene: TRBV2
j_gene: TRBJ2-3
d_gene: TRBD2
abundance: -
len: 17

CDR3nt: TGTGCCAGCAGAGGCGGACAGGGGCGCTCCTACAATGAGCAGTTCTTC
CDR3aa: CASRGGQGRSYNEQFF
v_gene: TRBV6-6
j_gene: TRBJ2-1
d_gene: TRBD1
abundance: -
len: 16

CDR3nt: TGTGCCAGCAGCTTAGAGGTGGCGGGGTTTTCAGGCTATGGCTACACCTTC
CDR3aa: CASSLEVAGFSGYGYTF
v_gene: TRBV7-9
j_gene: TRBJ1-2
d_gene: -
abundance: -
len: 17

CDR3nt: TGCAGCGTTGGAGGGACACCGGGGACTGAAGCTTTCTTT
CDR3aa: CSVGGTPGTEAFF
v_gene: TRBV29-1
j_gene: TRBJ1-1
d_gene: -
abundance: -
len: 13

CDR3nt: TGCAGTGCTAGTTTAGGCAGGTCGCCGCAGCCCCAGCATTTT
CDR3aa: CSASLGRSPQPQHF
v_gene: TRBV20-1
j_gene: TRBJ1-5
d_gene: -
abundance: -
len: 14

CDR3nt: TGTGCCACCAGTGAACTTTCCGGGACAGGGCAGGAAAAACTGTTTTTT
CDR3aa: CATSELSGTGQEKLFF
v_gene: TRBV24-1
j_gene: TRBJ1-4
d_gene: TRBD1
abundance: -
len: 16

CDR3nt: TGTGCCAGCAGCACTTTCCCGGGACAGGGTATGGGTCGGTCATACGAGCAGTACTTC
CDR3aa: CASSTFPGQGMGRSYEQYF
v_gene: TRBV9
j_gene: TRBJ2-7
d_gene: TRBD1
abundance: -
len: 19

CDR3nt: TGTGCCAGCAGGGGGCGCGGGGCGGGATACGAGCAGTACTTC
CDR3aa: CASRGRGAGYEQYF
v_gene: TRBV5-6
j_gene: TRBJ2-7
d_gene: -
abundance: -
len: 14

CDR3nt: TGTGCCAGCAGCCAAGGTTGGACAGGGGGCTACGAGCAGTACTTC
CDR3aa: CASSQGWTGGYEQYF
v_gene: TRBV3-1/TRBV3-2
j_gene: TRBJ2-7
d_gene: TRBD1
abundance: -
len: 15

CDR3nt: TGTGCCAGCAGCCTCTCCTACGAGCAGTACTTC
CDR3aa: CASSLSYEQYF
v_gene: TRBV7-9
j_gene: TRBJ2-7
d_gene: -
abundance: -
len: 11

CDR3nt: TGCGCCAGCAGCCCCGGGGACTCAGAGGTGGACGAGCAGTACTTC
CDR3aa: CASSPGDSEVDEQYF
v_gene: TRBV5-1
j_gene: TRBJ2-7
d_gene: -
abundance: -
len: 15

CDR3nt: TGTGCCTGGAGTGGGGGGACAGGGAGTCAGCCCCAGCATTTT
CDR3aa: CAWSGGTGSQPQHF
v_gene: TRBV30
j_gene: TRBJ1-5
d_gene: TRBD1
abundance: -
len: 14

CDR3nt: TGTGCCACCAGTGATTCAGGGGCCTCCGGGGATGGCTACACCTTC
CDR3aa: CATSDSGASGDGYTF
v_gene: TRBV24-1
j_gene: TRBJ1-2
d_gene: -
abundance: -
len: 15

CDR3nt: TGTGCCAGCATAACCGGTGGGGCCGGAGTTAACACTGAAGCTTTCTTT
CDR3aa: CASITGGAGVNTEAFF
v_gene: TRBV28
j_gene: TRBJ1-1
d_gene: -
abundance: -
len: 16

CDR3nt: TGTGCCAGCAGCGTACAGGGTTACTCTGGAAACACCATATATTTT
CDR3aa: CASSVQGYSGNTIYF
v_gene: TRBV11-2
j_gene: TRBJ1-3
d_gene: -
abundance: -
len: 15

CDR3nt: TGTGCCAGAAGCGCGGGGGACAGGGCCCACTATGGCTACACCTTC
CDR3aa: CARSAGDRAHYGYTF
v_gene: TRBV7-5
j_gene: TRBJ1-2
d_gene: -
abundance: -
len: 15

CDR3nt: TGTGCCAGCACCCGAGGGCCTAATGGAAACACCATATATTTT
CDR3aa: CASTRGPNGNTIYF
v_gene: TRBV6-5
j_gene: TRBJ1-3
d_gene: -
abundance: -
len: 14

CDR3nt: TGTGCCAGCAGTCGCCCGGGACTAGGAGAGCAGTTCTTC
CDR3aa: CASSRPGLGEQFF
v_gene: TRBV6-2/TRBV6-3
j_gene: TRBJ2-1
d_gene: TRBD2
abundance: -
len: 13

CDR3nt: TGTGCCAGCAGTCGGGACAGCTCTCTATATGGCTACACCTTC
CDR3aa: CASSRDSSLYGYTF
v_gene: TRBV6-5
j_gene: TRBJ1-2
d_gene: TRBD1
abundance: once
len: 14

CDR3nt: TGTGCCAGCAGCCTCCGGGGAAGGTATGAGACCCAGTACTTC
CDR3aa: CASSLRGRYETQYF
v_gene: TRBV6-6
j_gene: TRBJ2-5
d_gene: -
abundance: -
len: 14

CDR3nt: TGTGCCAGCAGCGTAGTGCACAGGGTCGGGGAAAAACTGTTTTTT
CDR3aa: CASSVVHRVGEKLFF
v_gene: TRBV9
j_gene: TRBJ1-4
d_gene: -
abundance: -
len: 15

CDR3nt: TGCGCCAGCAGCTTATCACAGGCCCATGCAACTAATGAAAAACTGTTTTTT
CDR3aa: CASSLSQAHATNEKLFF
v_gene: TRBV5-1
j_gene: TRBJ1-4
d_gene: -
abundance: -
len: 17

CDR3nt: TGTGCCAGCAGCCAAGGACATCAGGGTTACGAGCAGTACTTC
CDR3aa: CASSQGHQGYEQYF
v_gene: TRBV3-1/TRBV3-2
j_gene: TRBJ2-7
d_gene: -
abundance: -
len: 14

CDR3nt: TGTGCCAGCAGCTTAGTCGGAACAGGGAATTCACCCCTCCACTTT
CDR3aa: CASSLVGTGNSPLHF
v_gene: TRBV7-9
j_gene: TRBJ1-6
d_gene: -
abundance: -
len: 15

CDR3nt: TGCAGTGCTAGTGAGGGGCACACTGAAGCTTTCTTT
CDR3aa: CSASEGHTEAFF
v_gene: TRBV20-1
j_gene: TRBJ1-1
d_gene: -
abundance: -
len: 12

CDR3nt: TGTGCCAGCAGTTTGAGGGCTCCCAAGGCCCAGTACTTC
CDR3aa: CASSLRAPKAQYF
v_gene: TRBV12-3/TRBV12-4
j_gene: TRBJ2-5
d_gene: -
abundance: -
len: 13